This T cell receptor beta chain was found in a study of blood T cell repertoires in COVID-19. Sequenced by immunoSEQ multiplex PCR; TCRdb stores in-frame clones only, minus some. The top ten clones hold about 1.2% of a sample with about 300,000 clones, about 83% of them seen once. V was trimmed by 5 bases and J by 6 bases, leaving 11 bases between them. This CDR3 has 12 amino acids. Germline CDR1 is SGHTA and CDR2 is FQGNSA. The material sequenced was peripheral blood. V and J are TRBV7-2 and TRBJ2-7; perhaps TRBD1 as D (5 bases). The source of this sequence is a woman between 50 and 59 years old with acute or convalescent COVID-19. The CDR3 sequence: CASSTHRLEQYF. The CDR3 nucleotides are TGTGCCAGCAGCACTCACAGGCTCGAGCAGTACTTC.